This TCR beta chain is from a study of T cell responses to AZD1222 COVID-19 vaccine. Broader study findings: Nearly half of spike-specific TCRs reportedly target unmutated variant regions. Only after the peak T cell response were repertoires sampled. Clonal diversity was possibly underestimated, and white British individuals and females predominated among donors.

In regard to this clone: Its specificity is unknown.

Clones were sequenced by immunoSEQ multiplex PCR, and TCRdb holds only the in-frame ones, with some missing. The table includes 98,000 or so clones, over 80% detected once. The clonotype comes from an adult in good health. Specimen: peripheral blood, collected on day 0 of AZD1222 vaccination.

The CDR3 reads CASSGQGSQPQHF. The CDR3 DNA is TGTGCCAGTAGTGGCCAGGGAAGCCAGCCCCAGCATTTT. This chain links TRBV19 with TRBJ1-5; D is perhaps TRBD1 (5 bases). In germline, CDR1 is LNHDA, CDR2 SQIVND (reference sequence). This CDR3 spans 13 amino acids. Trimming stripped 5 bases from V and 7 bases from J, with 12 bases between.